A selection of T cell receptor beta chains follows, all from one sample in a study of blood T cells in healthy people across ages. TCRdb used MiXCR to reprocess the 5' RACE reads, holding one entry per CDR3 protein. The data contain approximately 880,000 distinct CDR3 sequences, around 49% of them singletons. The sequencing sample was made of blood. Source of these receptors: a man aged 30 to 39 in good health. Each CDR3 is given with its conserved first and last residue. The D gene is left open where the match is weak. Where a row states a size, it is once, few, many or the class of an expanded clone; other rows omit it.

J | D | V | size | CDR3 | DNA
TRBJ1-1 | . | TRBV20-1 | . | CSARGDTNTEAFF | TGCAGTGCTAGGGGGGACACAAACACTGAAGCTTTCTTT
TRBJ2-3 | . | TRBV4-2 | few | CASSQQAGGTDTQYF | TGTGCCAGCAGCCAACAAGCGGGCGGCACAGATACGCAGTATTTT
TRBJ1-2 | . | TRBV5-1 | few | CASSSIPGEDYYGYTF | TGCGCCAGCAGCTCTATCCCGGGAGAGGACTACTATGGCTACACCTTC
TRBJ2-3 | . | TRBV2 | . | CASRRETTDTQYF | TGTGCCAGCAGACGGGAGACCACAGATACGCAGTATTTT
TRBJ2-7 | TRBD1 | TRBV28 | few | CASSLPGQGPREQYF | TGTGCCAGCAGTTTGCCGGGACAGGGGCCCCGCGAGCAGTACTTC
TRBJ2-5 | TRBD1 | TRBV7-9 | few | CASSSQSRGLGETQYF | TGTGCCAGCAGCTCGCAATCTAGGGGGCTTGGGGAGACCCAGTACTTC
TRBJ1-2 | . | TRBV6-4 | few | CASKPDQTANYGYTF | TGTGCCAGCAAGCCCGACCAGACAGCTAACTATGGCTACACCTTC
TRBJ1-1 | TRBD1 | TRBV6-5 | . | CASSARQGMNTEAFF | TGTGCCAGCAGTGCTAGACAGGGGATGAACACTGAAGCTTTCTTT
TRBJ2-7 | . | TRBV6-2/TRBV6-3 | few | CASRGVGSSLSYEQYF | TGTGCCAGCAGAGGCGTGGGGAGCTCTCTCTCCTACGAGCAGTACTTC
TRBJ1-1 | . | TRBV4-1 | . | CASSQEPGQLWTEAFF | TGCGCCAGCAGCCAAGAGCCAGGGCAATTATGGACTGAAGCTTTCTTT
TRBJ2-1 | . | TRBV9 | . | CASSVGNSGTYNEQFF | TGTGCCAGCAGCGTAGGGAACAGTGGGACCTACAATGAGCAGTTCTTC
TRBJ2-7 | . | TRBV27 | . | CASSFWASSNEQYF | TGTGCCAGCAGTTTTTGGGCTAGCTCGAACGAGCAGTACTTC
TRBJ1-6 | . | TRBV28 | . | CASSLWGTAYNSPLHF | TGTGCCAGCAGTTTATGGGGGACGGCATATAATTCACCCCTCCACTTT
TRBJ2-7 | TRBD1 | TRBV28 | . | CASSLWGQLFYEQDF | TGTGCCAGCAGTTTATGGGGACAGCTTTTCTACGAGCAGGACTTC
TRBJ2-7 | . | TRBV7-8 | few | CASSLVKYRLASGSEQYF | TGTGCCAGCAGCTTAGTGAAGTACCGGCTAGCATCAGGGTCCGAGCAGTACTTC
TRBJ2-7 | . | TRBV27 | . | CASSPGGPGGYEQYF | TGTGCCAGCAGTCCAGGGGGACCCGGGGGCTACGAGCAGTACTTC
TRBJ2-7 | . | TRBV4-2 | few | CASSQAGTPAYEQYF | TGTGCCAGCAGCCAGGCCGGGACCCCCGCCTACGAGCAGTACTTC
TRBJ1-1 | TRBD1 | TRBV18 | few | CASSPGGQRNTEAFF | TGTGCCAGCTCACCAGGGGGACAGAGGAACACTGAAGCTTTCTTT
TRBJ2-3 | TRBD1 | TRBV7-9 | . | CASSSSTGLTDTQYF | TGTGCCAGCAGCTCCTCGACAGGGTTGACAGATACGCAGTATTTT
TRBJ2-3 | . | TRBV24-1 | once | CATSALGGNTDTQYF | TGTGCCACCAGTGCCCTTGGGGGGAACACAGATACGCAGTATTTT
TRBJ2-3 | TRBD1 | TRBV9 | . | CASSERTGGTINPDTQYF | TGTGCCAGCAGCGAGAGGACAGGGGGAACGATTAATCCAGATACGCAGTATTTT
TRBJ1-1 | TRBD1 | TRBV20-1 | . | CSAPARTGGWNTEAFF | TGCAGTGCTCCGGCCCGGACAGGGGGCTGGAACACTGAAGCTTTCTTT
TRBJ1-2 | . | TRBV4-1 | few | CASSQTWEDPSNYGYTF | TGCGCCAGCAGCCAAACGTGGGAGGACCCGTCTAACTATGGCTACACCTTC
TRBJ2-5 | TRBD2 | TRBV20-1 | . | CSAPPAGGETQYF | TGCAGTGCCCCACCGGCGGGAGGAGAGACCCAGTACTTC
TRBJ1-2 | . | TRBV20-1 | . | CSARATGQGPNYYGYTF | TGCAGTGCTAGGGCGACGGGACAAGGACCCAATTACTATGGCTACACCTTC
TRBJ1-5 | . | TRBV7-2 | . | CASSLGPTFPPQHF | TGTGCCAGCAGCTTAGGTCCGACTTTCCCACCCCAGCATTTT
TRBJ2-1 | . | TRBV4-1 | few | CASSQGWGNVFVNEQFF | TGCGCCAGCAGCCAAGGATGGGGTAATGTTTTTGTCAATGAGCAGTTCTTC
TRBJ1-5 | . | TRBV7-2 | . | CASSTGQAQHF | TGTGCCAGCAGCACGGGCCAGGCCCAGCATTTT
TRBJ2-2 | . | TRBV20-1 | . | CSARDATTNTGELFF | TGCAGTGCTAGAGATGCGACAACGAACACCGGGGAGCTGTTTTTT
TRBJ1-6 | . | TRBV20-1 | few | CSARDREEFGNSPLHF | TGCAGTGCTAGAGATCGTGAGGAATTCGGTAATTCACCCCTCCACTTT
TRBJ2-1 | . | TRBV14 | . | CASSQARGTQETQFF | TGTGCCAGCAGCCAAGCACGCGGTACCCAAGAGACCCAGTTCTTC
TRBJ2-5 | . | TRBV3-1 | . | CASSQVLAGETQYF | TGTGCCAGCAGCCAAGTCCTAGCAGGGGAGACCCAGTACTTC
TRBJ2-7 | . | TRBV2 | . | CASKEGPSYEQYF | TGTGCCAGCAAGGAGGGCCCCTCCTACGAGCAGTACTTC
TRBJ2-7 | . | TRBV5-6 | . | CASSYTDEQYF | TGTGCCAGCAGCTATACGGACGAGCAGTACTTC
TRBJ1-2 | . | TRBV29-1 | . | CSVEPGLQGRLEGYTF | TGCAGCGTTGAACCCGGACTCCAGGGCAGGCTAGAGGGCTACACCTTC
TRBJ1-2 | TRBD1 | TRBV20-1 | few | CSASRDSHYGYTF | TGCAGTGCTAGTCGGGACAGCCACTATGGCTACACCTTC
TRBJ2-7 | TRBD2 | TRBV6-5 | many | CASSRGTSGPYEQYF | TGTGCCAGCAGCCGAGGGACTAGCGGACCCTACGAGCAGTACTTC
TRBJ1-5 | TRBD1 | TRBV28 | . | CASTPGQGPFGQPQHF | TGTGCCAGCACCCCGGGACAGGGACCTTTCGGGCAGCCCCAGCATTTT
TRBJ2-6 | . | TRBV4-3 | . | CASSQDSVTSGANVLTF | TGCGCCAGCAGCCAAGATTCGGTGACCTCTGGGGCCAACGTCCTGACTTTC
TRBJ2-3 | . | TRBV6-6 | . | CASSYRGAADTQYF | TGTGCCAGCAGTTACAGAGGGGCGGCAGATACGCAGTATTTT
TRBJ2-1 | TRBD2 | TRBV12-3/TRBV12-4 | few | CASSLAGGRTNNEQFF | TGTGCCAGCAGTTTGGCGGGGGGACGGACGAACAATGAGCAGTTCTTC
TRBJ2-2 | . | TRBV6-2/TRBV6-3 | . | CASSLSFGTGELFF | TGTGCCAGCAGTTTGAGTTTCGGCACCGGGGAGCTGTTTTTT
TRBJ2-1 | TRBD2 | TRBV24-1 | few | CATSDYLTSGGATNEQFF | TGTGCCACCAGTGATTATTTGACTAGCGGGGGGGCAACGAATGAGCAGTTCTTC
TRBJ1-2 | TRBD1 | TRBV29-1 | . | CSVGQNYGYTF | TGCAGCGTGGGACAGAACTATGGCTACACCTTC
TRBJ2-6 | . | TRBV20-1 | few | CSARGRMSGANVLTF | TGCAGTGCTAGGGGACGTATGTCTGGGGCCAACGTCCTGACTTTC
TRBJ2-5 | TRBD1 | TRBV4-2 | few | CASSQEWGQGAETQYF | TGTGCCAGCAGCCAAGAATGGGGACAGGGGGCAGAGACCCAGTACTTC
TRBJ1-1 | . | TRBV4-1 | . | CASSQDGGGGTEAFF | TGCGCCAGCAGCCAAGACGGCGGCGGGGGCACTGAAGCTTTCTTT
TRBJ2-1 | . | TRBV28 | . | CASGKPTSPHEQFF | TGTGCCAGCGGAAAGCCGACTAGTCCCCATGAGCAGTTCTTC
TRBJ1-6 | . | TRBV12-3/TRBV12-4 | . | CASSFLAPGTAKSPLHF | TGTGCCAGCAGTTTCCTAGCCCCCGGGACGGCAAAGTCACCCCTCCACTTT
TRBJ2-1 | . | TRBV5-1 | few | CASSLGQPTYNEQFF | TGCGCCAGCAGCTTGGGACAGCCGACATACAATGAGCAGTTCTTC
TRBJ2-7 | TRBD2 | TRBV20-1 | . | CSAPTSAVSYEQYF | TGCAGTGCCCCGACTAGCGCCGTCTCCTACGAGCAGTACTTC
TRBJ2-3 | . | TRBV4-1 | . | CASSQDLSWNTQYF | TGCGCCAGCAGCCAAGACCTTTCGTGGAATACGCAGTATTTT
TRBJ2-7 | . | TRBV21-1 | . | CASSKEKQGAPYEQYF | TGTGCCAGCAGCAAAGAAAAGCAGGGGGCGCCCTACGAGCAGTACTTC
TRBJ1-2 | TRBD1 | TRBV28 | few | CASSLAGRGQSNYGYTF | TGTGCCAGCAGTCTGGCGGGAAGGGGACAGTCTAACTATGGCTACACCTTC
TRBJ2-7 | . | TRBV7-2 | few | CASSLRSDYEQYF | TGTGCCAGCAGCTTACGGTCAGACTACGAGCAGTACTTC
TRBJ2-1 | TRBD2 | TRBV9 | . | CASSPTSGGVINEQFF | TGTGCCAGCAGCCCCACTAGCGGGGGGGTTATCAATGAGCAGTTCTTC
TRBJ2-3 | . | TRBV21-1 | . | CASSKATSGGTQHRTDTQYF | TGTGCCAGCAGCAAAGCGACCAGCGGGGGGACCCAGCACCGCACAGATACGCAGTATTTT
TRBJ1-2 | TRBD1 | TRBV6-2/TRBV6-3 | once | CASSYDRGDRGRGYTF | TGTGCCAGCAGTTACGATCGTGGGGACAGGGGGCGCGGCTACACCTTC